Below, one TCR beta chain is given with its context. Its antigen is not identified. Libraries were prepared by immunoSEQ multiplex PCR; TCRdb keeps only in-frame clonotypes and omits some of them. Of 300,000 to 350,000 clones listed, 80% are singletons. CDR3 size: 15 residues. The V end was cut by 0 bases, the J end by 0 bases, with 7 bases between. The V gene's germline CDR1 is LGHNA and CDR2 YSLEER. The source of the sample is a study of cytotoxic CD8 clonotypes in ibrutinib-treated CLL. Findings of the study overall: Public clonotypes (which were uncommon) either contracted or remained stable on treatment. Clonality went up at the time of ibrutinib response, stayed stable in sustained remission, and later dropped back toward its baseline level at progression.

This sequence joins TRBV4-3 and TRBJ2-3; D not certain. The source of this sequence is a human donor with chronic lymphocytic leukemia. The material was PBMCs, obtained before ibrutinib treatment. In DNA form, the CDR3 reads TGCGCCAGCAGCCAAGAAGGGTATAGCACAGATACGCAGTATTTT. Amino acids: CASSQEGYSTDTQYF.